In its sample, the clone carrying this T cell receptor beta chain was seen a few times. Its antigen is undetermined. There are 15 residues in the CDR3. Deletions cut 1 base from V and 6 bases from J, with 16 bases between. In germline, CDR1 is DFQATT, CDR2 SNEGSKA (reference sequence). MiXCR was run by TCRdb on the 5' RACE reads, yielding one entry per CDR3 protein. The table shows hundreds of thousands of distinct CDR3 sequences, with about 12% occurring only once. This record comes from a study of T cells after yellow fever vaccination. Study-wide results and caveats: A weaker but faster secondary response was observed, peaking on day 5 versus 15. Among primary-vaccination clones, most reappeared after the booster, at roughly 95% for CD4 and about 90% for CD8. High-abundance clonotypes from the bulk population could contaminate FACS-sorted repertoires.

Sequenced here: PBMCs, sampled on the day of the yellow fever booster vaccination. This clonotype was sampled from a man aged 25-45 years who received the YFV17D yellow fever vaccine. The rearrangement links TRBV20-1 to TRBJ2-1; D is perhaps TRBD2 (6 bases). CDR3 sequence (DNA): TGCAGTGCTAGAGTAGAAGGGACTCCACCCAATGAGCAGTTCTTC. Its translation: CSARVEGTPPNEQFF.